This entry lists 27 T cell receptor beta chains sequenced from one sample in a study of blood T cells in healthy people across ages (dated by TCRdb to about 2015). Libraries were constructed by 5' RACE. Sequenced using an Illumina HiSeq 2500. A second PCR of 7 to 11 cycles was run with a J-beta primer mix and a sample-barcoded 5' primer. Using fastp at Q25 and MiXCR, TCRdb reprocessed the public reads and kept productive beta chains. Under each unique CDR3 protein, matching rows form one entry showing the most common genes and DNA. The table for this sample lists hundreds of thousands of distinct CDR3 sequences; under 45% of them were counted only once. 15% to 25% of the sample belongs to the ten largest clones. Input material: blood. The receptor source for this set is a man in his sixties in good health.

In its sample, this clonotype was seen a few times. This chain links TRBV4-3 with TRBJ2-1; D gene ambiguous. Germline CDR1 reads LGHNA; CDR2 reads YSLEER. This CDR3 region has 16 residues. Trimming removed 0 bases at V and 6 bases at J, with 15 bases between. The CDR3 sequence is CASSQERSRLANEQFF. CDR3 coding DNA: TGCGCCAGCAGCCAAGAAAGGTCGAGATTGGCCAATGAGCAGTTCTTC.

This clonotype was seen only a few times. The chain joins TRBV5-6 to TRBJ2-7; 7 bases agree with TRBD1. The CDR3 covers 15 residues. CDR1 and CDR2 from the germline V gene are SGHDT and YYEEEE. J was trimmed by 1 base and V by 2 bases; bases with no gene match: 6. The CDR3 loop is CASSLNRGRSYEQYF. Written as DNA, the CDR3 is TGTGCCAGCAGCTTAAACAGGGGTAGGTCCTACGAGCAGTACTTC.

The chain links TRBV20-1 to TRBJ1-4, with a possible D match to TRBD1 (5 bases). The CDR3 runs to 13 residues. CDR1 and CDR2 from the germline V gene are DFQATT and SNEGSKA (reference sequence). V was cut by 6 bases and J by 4 bases, with 12 bases left in between. The CDR3 bases are TGCAGTGCACGCGGGGCGGGTAATGAAAAACTGTTTTTT. It translates to CSARGAGNEKLFF.

With respect to this clonotype: A read error may produce the germline difference seen at one junction end. J is TRBJ2-4 and V is TRBV20-1; 11 nucleotides align to TRBD1. The DNA matches TRBJ2-7 better at its end, which makes the J call doubtful. There are 15 residues in the CDR3. Germline values: CDR1 DFQATT, CDR2 SNEGSKA (reference sequence). CDR3 in DNA: TGCGGTGCTAGAGAAGGGACAGGGGGAAGGTACGAGCAGTACTTC. It codes for CGAREGTGGRYEQYF.

This chain connects TRBV5-1 to TRBJ1-2; 7 bases align to TRBD1. CDR1 and CDR2 (germline): SGHRS, YFSETQ. The CDR3 has 14 residues. Trimming removed 0 bases from V and 4 bases from J; junction bases left unmatched: 3. CDR3 nucleotide sequence: TGCGCCAGCAGCTTGGAGGGGACAGCCTATGGCTACACCTTC. Protein: CASSLEGTAYGYTF.

This clonotype was counted between two and nine times. The chain is built from TRBV29-1 and TRBJ1-2; maybe TRBD1 (6 bases). The germline V gene has CDR1 SQVTM and CDR2 ANQGSEA. V was clipped by 3 bases and J by 11 bases, with 22 bases between them. The CDR3 is 14 residues long. DNA of the CDR3: TGCAGCGTTGATCGCCAGGGGAGCGGTGTAGGGTACACCTTC. Protein product: CSVDRQGSGVGYTF.

The J gene is TRBJ1-4, the V gene TRBV12-3 or TRBV12-4, with TRBD1 identical over 10 bases. The CDR3 sequence is 14 residues long. Trimming cost V 5 bases and J 7 bases; bases outside gene matches: 4. This CDR3 reads CASSEGTGAEKLFF. The CDR3, as DNA: TGTGCCAGCAGTGAAGGGACAGGGGCTGAAAAACTGTTTTTT.

The V and J genes are TRBV12-3 or TRBV12-4 and TRBJ1-1; D is ambiguous. V lost 7 bases to trimming and J lost 0 bases, with 6 bases between them. This CDR3 comprises 12 residues. The CDR3 loop reads CASKEMNTEAFF. CDR3 sequence (DNA): TGTGCCAGCAAGGAGATGAACACTGAAGCTTTCTTT.

This chain joins TRBV3-1 and TRBJ2-7; unclear D gene. Germline V gives CDR1 LGHDT, CDR2 YNNKEL (reference sequence). Trimming pared 1 base from V and 2 bases from J, leaving 9 bases between. The CDR3 extends over 14 amino acids. CDR3 DNA sequence: TGTGCCAGCAGCCAAGGGGGTGAGGCCTACGAGCAGTACTTC. As protein: CASSQGGEAYEQYF.

The chain recombines TRBV20-1 with TRBJ2-3, with D possibly matching TRBD2 (6 bases). V lost 4 bases, J lost 0 bases, and 11 bases lay in between. CDR1 DFQATT and CDR2 SNEGSKA come from the germline V gene (reference sequence). CDR3 length: 14 residues. The chain's CDR3 is CSATSVASTDTQYF. CDR3 sequence (DNA): TGCAGTGCTACTAGCGTGGCTAGCACAGATACGCAGTATTTT.

This clonotype was found a few times. Just one base apart from a much larger clone, this may be a read error. The chain carries TRBV25-1 and TRBJ2-1; 8 bases line up with TRBD1. Gene TRBJ2-7 matches the end of the DNA better, so the J call may be wrong. Germline V gives CDR1 MGHDK, CDR2 SYGVNS. The CDR3 spans 16 residues. The CDR3 sequence: CASSGRAGGWNNEQYF. The CDR3 DNA sequence: TGTGCCAGCAGTGGCCGCGCAGGGGGCTGGAACAATGAGCAGTACTTC.

A few counts support this clonotype. The chain recombines TRBV5-1 with TRBJ2-3; D may match TRBD1 or TRBD2 (5 bases each). Trimming took 4 bases from V and 5 from J, leaving 20 bases between them. This CDR3 has 16 residues. Germline CDR1 reads SGHRS; CDR2 reads YFSETQ. The CDR3 protein is CASSLGPGPGEDTQYF. The CDR3 nucleotides read TGCGCCAGCAGCCTCGGGCCGGGGCCAGGAGAAGATACGCAGTATTTT.

This clonotype was counted only a few times. This chain uses TRBV27 with TRBJ2-7; TRBD2 matches at 14 bases. V shed 5 bases and J 0 bases; nucleotides not matched to a gene: 6. The CDR3 spans 17 residues. Germline CDR1 reads MNHEY; CDR2 reads SMNVEV (reference sequence). CDR3 nucleotides: TGTGCCAGCAGTCAGAGGACTAGCGGGGGGAGCTCCTACGAGCAGTACTTC. This encodes CASSQRTSGGSSYEQYF.

The CDR3 DNA sequence: TGTGCCAACAGCGAAGGGGCAGGCCCCCGGGCCGAGCAGTACTTC. Translated: CANSEGAGPRAEQYF. This chain uses TRBV21-1 with TRBJ2-7; the table names TRBD1, a call not compared with the DNA. TRBV21-1 is assigned pseudogene status. The CDR3 loop spans 15 amino acids.

The chain employs TRBV4-1 and TRBJ2-7, with D possibly TRBD1 on 6 matching bases. CDR3 length: 14 amino acids. Trimming stripped 4 bases from V and 2 bases from J, with 12 bases between. CDR1 is MGHRA, CDR2 YSYEKL, per germline. The chain's CDR3 is CASSLQDRTYEQYF. The CDR3 coding sequence is TGCGCCAGCAGCCTACAAGACAGGACCTACGAGCAGTACTTC.

The genes are TRBV9 and TRBJ2-1, with 10 bases identical to TRBD2. Germline-derived CDR1 and CDR2 are SGDLS and YYNGEE. With V trimmed by 3 bases and J by 6 bases, 3 bases remained unmatched. The CDR3 is made up of 14 amino acids. Here the CDR3 DNA reads TGTGCCAGCAGCGAAGCGGGAGGGGCCAATGAGCAGTTCTTC. It codes for CASSEAGGANEQFF.

The CDR3 DNA reads TGTACCAGCAACCTACAGAGCTCCTATAATTCACCCCTCCACTTT. Its protein is CTSNLQSSYNSPLHF. The chain links TRBV7-2 to TRBJ1-6; no clear D gene. Trimming took 7 bases from V and 0 from J, leaving 10 bases between them. From germline, CDR1 is SGHTA and CDR2 FQGNSA. The CDR3 length is 15 residues.

The chain carries TRBV27 and TRBJ2-2; 7 bases agree with TRBD2. Unmatched junction bases numbered 11, after V lost 5 bases and J lost 5 bases. CDR1 is MNHEY and CDR2 is SMNVEV in the germline V gene (reference sequence). The CDR3 runs to 16 residues. The CDR3, as DNA: TGTGCCAGCAGTCCCCGCGGGGGACCAATAACCGGGGAGCTGTTTTTT. Protein sequence: CASSPRGGPITGELFF.

The chain has TRBV28 and TRBJ1-2; a possible D gene is TRBD1 (6 bases). This CDR3 is 13 amino acids long. V lost 3 bases and J lost 4, with 9 bases in between. Germline loops: CDR1 MDHEN, CDR2 SYDVKM. The CDR3 nucleotides are TGTGCCAGCAGTTTTGGACAGATCTATGGCTACACCTTC. It yields the protein CASSFGQIYGYTF.

The chain joins TRBV21-1 to TRBJ2-2. TRBV21-1 is a pseudogene locus. This CDR3 is 17 amino acids long. In DNA, the CDR3 is TGTGCCAGCAGCAAAGGTGGTTTTGGGACGAACACCGGGGAGCTGTTTTTT. It encodes CASSKGGFGTNTGELFF.

As concerns this clonotype: A much larger clone differs by one base, so this may be a read error. CDR3 residues: CASGEQGISSYGYTF. The CDR3 nucleotides are TGCGCCAGCGGCGAGCAGGGTATCAGTAGCTATGGCTACACCTTC. The chain is built from TRBV4-3 and TRBJ1-2, with D tentatively TRBD1 (5 bases). This CDR3 is 15 amino acids long. Deletions cut 8 bases from V and 4 bases from J, with 20 bases between. Germline V gene data show CDR1 as LGHNA and CDR2 as YSLEER.

The genes are TRBV5-1 and TRBJ2-7, with 12 bases matching TRBD1. The junction had 5 bases not matched to a gene; V was cut back by 4 bases and J by 6 bases. Germline assignment: CDR1 SGHRS and CDR2 YFSETQ. This CDR3 region has 14 residues. The CDR3 spells CASSAGTGGFEQYF. DNA of the CDR3: TGCGCCAGCAGCGCCGGGACAGGGGGCTTCGAGCAGTACTTC. Full variable domain (remainder filled in from reference TRBV5-1 and TRBJ2-7): KAGVTQTPRYLIKTRGQQVTLSCSPISGHRSVSWYQQTPGQGLQFLFEYFSETQRNKGNFPGRFSGRQFSNSRSEMNVSTLELGDSALYLCASSAGTGGFEQYFGPGTRLTVT.

This clonotype appeared a few times. The CDR3 DNA sequence: TGCAGTGCTGGGCGGGGTTCGGATGGCTACACCTTC. Protein product: CSAGRGSDGYTF. The chain carries TRBV20-1 and TRBJ1-2; D uncertain. Trimming cost V 5 bases and J 6 bases, with 13 bases left between them. Germline assignment: CDR1 DFQATT and CDR2 SNEGSKA (reference sequence). This CDR3 is built from 12 residues.

Ten or more counts support this clonotype. This chain uses TRBV4-3 with TRBJ2-3; D gene unclear. This CDR3 has 13 residues. V was shortened by 4 bases and J by 6 bases, with 11 bases between the two germline ends. The germline V gene has CDR1 LGHNA and CDR2 YSLEER. The CDR3 reads CASSRVYLDTQYF. The CDR3 nucleotides are TGCGCCAGCAGCCGAGTTTATTTGGATACGCAGTATTTT.

The rearrangement links TRBV25-1 to TRBJ2-7; D is uncertain. The CDR3 sequence is 14 residues long. Trimming cost V 3 bases and J 5 bases, with 14 bases left between them. The germline V gene has CDR1 MGHDK and CDR2 SYGVNS. The CDR3 reads CASSDPSRFDEQYF. CDR3 bases: TGTGCCAGCAGTGACCCGTCAAGGTTCGACGAGCAGTACTTC.

The chain links TRBV7-2 to TRBJ2-3; 10 positions match TRBD2. Germline trimming cut 5 bases from V and 4 bases from J; bases unmatched to any gene: 9. The CDR3 length is 16 residues. Per germline, CDR1 SGHTA and CDR2 FQGNSA. DNA for the CDR3: TGTGCCAGCAGCCCTAGAAGCGGGGGGGCGGCAGATACGCAGTATTTT. Its translation is CASSPRSGGAADTQYF.

Turning to this clonotype: Compared with germline, one end of the junction differs, possibly owing to a read error. The rearrangement joins TRBV11-2 to TRBJ2-3; the D gene is possibly TRBD2 (6 bases). The CDR3 consists of 15 residues. CDR1 is SGHAT, CDR2 FQNNGV, per germline. CDR3 loop: CASSFGGPSADTRYF. The CDR3, as DNA: TGTGCCAGCAGCTTCGGGGGACCTAGCGCAGATACGCGGTATTTT.